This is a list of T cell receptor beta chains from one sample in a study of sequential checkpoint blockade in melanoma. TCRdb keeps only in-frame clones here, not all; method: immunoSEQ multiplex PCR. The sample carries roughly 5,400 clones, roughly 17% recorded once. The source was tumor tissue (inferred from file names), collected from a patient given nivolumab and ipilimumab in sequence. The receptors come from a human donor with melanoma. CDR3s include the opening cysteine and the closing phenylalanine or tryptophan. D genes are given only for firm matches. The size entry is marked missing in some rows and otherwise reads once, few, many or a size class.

CASSPNWDTQYF TGTGCCAGTAGTCCCAATTGGGATACGCAGTATTTT . . 12 TRBJ2-3 TRBV19
CASSPLAGGDTGELFF TGCGCCAGCAGCCCGTTGGCGGGGGGCGACACCGGGGAGCTGTTTTTT TRBD2 . 16 TRBJ2-2 TRBV5-1
CASSQSRAHNETQYF TGTGCCAGCAGCCAAAGCAGGGCGCACAATGAGACCCAGTACTTC . . 15 TRBJ2-5 TRBV11-3
CAWSVFGDRYGYTF TGTGCCTGGAGTGTTTTTGGGGATCGGTATGGCTACACCTTC . few 14 TRBJ1-2 TRBV30
CAWEVGAASTDTQYF TGTGCCTGGGAGGTGGGCGCAGCTAGCACAGATACGCAGTATTTT . . 15 TRBJ2-3 TRBV30
CASILAGGPQETQYF TGTGCCAGCATACTAGCGGGGGGACCTCAAGAGACCCAGTACTTC TRBD2 few 15 TRBJ2-5 TRBV28
CASSLDTGTSGGADYEQYF TGTGCCAGCAGCTTAGATACCGGGACTAGCGGGGGGGCTGACTACGAGCAGTACTTC TRBD2 large 19 TRBJ2-7 TRBV11-3
CASGETDLYGYTF TGTGCCAGCGGGGAGACAGACCTCTATGGCTACACCTTC . . 13 TRBJ1-2 TRBV28
CASSYRDRGSPSTSNEQFF TGTGCCAGCAGTTACAGGGACAGGGGGAGCCCCTCTACGAGCAATGAGCAGTTCTTC TRBD1 few 19 TRBJ2-1 TRBV6-8
CASSDSVGGSTDTQYF TGTGCCAGCAGTGACTCGGTGGGCGGAAGCACAGATACGCAGTATTTT . few 16 TRBJ2-3 TRBV6-8
CASSLGTSTEAFF TGTGCCAGCAGTTTAGGGACATCCACTGAAGCTTTCTTT . . 13 TRBJ1-1 TRBV28